This T cell receptor (beta chain) was recorded in a study of synovial regulatory T cells in juvenile arthritis. Assay: immunoSEQ multiplex PCR; the TCRdb copy retains only in-frame clones and omits some. The repertoire shows 9,000 to 10,000 clones; the top ten hold 0.9% to 1.3%. On this clone: Its antigen is not identified.

Study results and limitations: Synovial Teff and blood CPL repertoires partially overlapped with iaTreg TCR repertoires, which were largely patient-private. Synovial Tregs shared more CDR3 sequences with iaTregs than other blood Tregs.

Germline CDR1 MNHEY, CDR2 SVGAGI. The CDR3 runs 14 residues. The DNA is not on file. Median disease duration was about seven years, range 0.2-19.1. The rearrangement uses TRBV6-5 and TRBJ2-7; TCRdb's D call of TRBD1 is untestable without DNA. The sample was Treg cells from blood. Subset denoted: remaining (HLA-DR-negative) circulating blood Treg cells. This receptor was taken from a donor between 2 and 29 years old with juvenile idiopathic arthritis. CDR3 sequence reads: CASSYHQATYEQYF.